This is a list of T cell receptor beta chains from one sample in a study of T cell repertoires in cytomegalovirus infection. Using its own MiXCR run on the reads, TCRdb lists one record per CDR3 protein. Of about 530,000 distinct CDR3 sequences detected, approximately 26% appear once; the ten largest clones hold about 13%. The sequencing input was PBMCs. Source of these receptors: a human donor in good health (CMV status not recorded). Some clones in this sample may be carry-over from other donors' samples. Each CDR3 is given with its conserved first and last residue. Each record gives: CDR3 DNA, CDR3 protein, clone size, J gene, V gene, CDR3 length, D gene. A D gene is named only where the DNA matches it firmly. Clone size appears in some rows only: once, few, many, or a class for an expanded clone.

TGTGCCACCGGGAGGAAGCGGGACATAGGTGAGCAGTTCTTC,CATGRKRDIGEQFF,.,TRBJ2-1,TRBV10-3,14,.
TGTGCCAGCAGCTTCGTGGAGGGCACCGGGGAGCTGTTTTTT,CASSFVEGTGELFF,few,TRBJ2-2,TRBV5-6,14,.
TGCGCCAGCAGCCAAGGAGGGGGACAGAGCTCTGGAAACACCATATATTTT,CASSQGGGQSSGNTIYF,.,TRBJ1-3,TRBV4-3,17,TRBD1
TGTGCCAGCAGCCCCCTAACGGGAGTGGCAGATACGCAGTATTTT,CASSPLTGVADTQYF,many,TRBJ2-3,TRBV11-2,15,.
TGTGCCAGCAGCCCTACGGGGGGACAGGGGCACTCCGAGCAGTACTTC,CASSPTGGQGHSEQYF,many,TRBJ2-7,TRBV7-2,16,TRBD1
TGTGCCAGCAGCTTAGAATCCGGGAGAGGCGGGGAGCTGTTTTTT,CASSLESGRGGELFF,many,TRBJ2-2,TRBV7-6,15,.
TGTGCCAGTAGTACCCTGGGAGGGGCAGCGGGAGTTTCGTTGGACGAGCAGTACTTC,CASSTLGGAAGVSLDEQYF,.,TRBJ2-7,TRBV19,19,TRBD2
TGTGCCAGCATTGGAAGGGGGTCAGGGGAGGGCAATCAGCCCCAGCATTTT,CASIGRGSGEGNQPQHF,few,TRBJ1-5,TRBV25-1,17,.
TGTGCCAGTAGCCATAGCGGGAGTCGCACAGATACGCAGTATTTT,CASSHSGSRTDTQYF,few,TRBJ2-3,TRBV19,15,TRBD2
TGTGCCATCAGTGGAGGGCTAGCGGGATCCTACGAGCAGTACTTC,CAISGGLAGSYEQYF,.,TRBJ2-7,TRBV10-3,15,TRBD2
TGTGCCAGCAGTCTAGCGGGAGGGCCTTACACCGGGGAGCTGTTTTTT,CASSLAGGPYTGELFF,.,TRBJ2-2,TRBV27,16,TRBD2
TGTGCCAGCAGCCCAGGGACTAGCTCTACGTACAATGAGCAGTTCTTC,CASSPGTSSTYNEQFF,.,TRBJ2-1,TRBV7-9,16,TRBD2
TGTGCCAGCAGCTCTACAGGACCGGGGGCTTTCTTT,CASSSTGPGAFF,.,TRBJ1-1,TRBV7-9,12,.
TGTGCCAGCAGTCAGCTGGCCCACAGGGGCTACACCTTC,CASSQLAHRGYTF,.,TRBJ1-2,TRBV12-3/TRBV12-4,13,.
TGTGCCAGCAGCCCCCTGGGGGGCAACCAAGTCTCTGGGGCCAACGTCCTGACTTTC,CASSPLGGNQVSGANVLTF,.,TRBJ2-6,TRBV5-5,19,.
TGTGCCAGCAGCTTAGTGGGGTACGGAGCTTCAACTAATGAAAAACTGTTTTTT,CASSLVGYGASTNEKLFF,few,TRBJ1-4,TRBV11-2,18,.
TGTGCCAGCAGCTTAGGAGGGAGTGCCTACGAGCAGTACTTC,CASSLGGSAYEQYF,many,TRBJ2-7,TRBV7-2,14,.
TGTGCCAGTAGCCCTGACAGGTTTCTCACTGAAGCTTTCTTT,CASSPDRFLTEAFF,.,TRBJ1-1,TRBV19,14,.
TGCGCCAGCAGCGCCGGGACAGTGAACACTGAAGCTTTCTTT,CASSAGTVNTEAFF,.,TRBJ1-1,TRBV5-1,14,TRBD1
TGCGCCAGCAGCAGTCGACTAGGGAATGAGCAGTTCTTC,CASSSRLGNEQFF,.,TRBJ2-1,TRBV4-1,13,.
TGTGCCAGCAGTTACTCGTCTAGCGGGAGTTTAGCCAAAAACATTCAGTACTTC,CASSYSSSGSLAKNIQYF,.,TRBJ2-4,TRBV6-2/TRBV6-3,18,TRBD2
TGTGCCAGCAAGAGGTCCTTCGACGGGAATGAGCAGTTCTTC,CASKRSFDGNEQFF,once,TRBJ2-1,TRBV28,14,.
TGTGCCAGCAGCGTAAAAGGACGAGAGTACTCTGGGGCCAACGTCCTGACTTTC,CASSVKGREYSGANVLTF,.,TRBJ2-6,TRBV7-3,18,.
TGTGCCAGCAGCCCGATGGGGAGCAATCAGCCCCAGCATTTT,CASSPMGSNQPQHF,few,TRBJ1-5,TRBV12-3/TRBV12-4,14,.
TGTGCCAGCAGTTCGATATCCGGGACTCTGAACACCGGGGAGCTGTTTTTT,CASSSISGTLNTGELFF,many,TRBJ2-2,TRBV28,17,.
TGTGCCAGCCATAGCGGGATGGGCACCGGGGAGCTGTTTTTT,CASHSGMGTGELFF,.,TRBJ2-2,TRBV7-3,14,TRBD2
TGTGCCAGCAGAGAGGGGGGTAATTCACCCCTCCACTTT,CASREGGNSPLHF,few,TRBJ1-6,TRBV28,13,.
TGTGCCAGCATAGACAGGGTCTCCAATGAGCAGTTCTTC,CASIDRVSNEQFF,.,TRBJ2-1,TRBV2,13,TRBD1
TGTGCCAGCAGCCCCCCCTCAGGGTCGGAGGAAAAACTGTTTTTT,CASSPPSGSEEKLFF,many,TRBJ1-4,TRBV7-2,15,.
TGTGCCACAATGGGTAGACTAGCGGGCTCCCAAGAGACCCAGTACTTC,CATMGRLAGSQETQYF,few,TRBJ2-5,TRBV19,16,TRBD2
TGCAGTGCTAGAGATGGGGGGTCGGGAGGGCCCCACAATGAGCAGTTCTTC,CSARDGGSGGPHNEQFF,.,TRBJ2-1,TRBV20-1,17,TRBD2
TGTGCCAGCAGCTCCAGCGGGAGGCCGGGTGAGACCCAGTACTTC,CASSSSGRPGETQYF,many,TRBJ2-5,TRBV7-8,15,TRBD2
TGTGCCAGCAGCGTCCTTCAGACTAGCGGGACTAACAATGAGCAGTTCTTC,CASSVLQTSGTNNEQFF,.,TRBJ2-1,TRBV28,17,TRBD2
TGTGCCAGCAGCTTAGGGGGAGAGATAAGGGAAAAACTGTTTTTT,CASSLGGEIREKLFF,many,TRBJ1-4,TRBV7-2,15,.
TGTGCCAGCAGCGCCGGACTAACTTACCAAGAGACCCAGTACTTC,CASSAGLTYQETQYF,.,TRBJ2-5,TRBV7-9,15,.
TGTGCCTGGAGTCTGTCTAGCGGGACAGATACGCAGTATTTT,CAWSLSSGTDTQYF,few,TRBJ2-3,TRBV30,14,TRBD2
TGTGCCAGCAGCTTAGATATTGGGGGGTTACAGCCCCAGCATTTT,CASSLDIGGLQPQHF,few,TRBJ1-5,TRBV11-2,15,.
TGCAGTGCTAGAGATCTGAGACTCTATGGCTACACCTTC,CSARDLRLYGYTF,.,TRBJ1-2,TRBV20-1,13,.
TGTGCCAGCAGTGCGACAGACTACACCTATGGCTACACCTTC,CASSATDYTYGYTF,.,TRBJ1-2,TRBV6-2/TRBV6-3,14,.